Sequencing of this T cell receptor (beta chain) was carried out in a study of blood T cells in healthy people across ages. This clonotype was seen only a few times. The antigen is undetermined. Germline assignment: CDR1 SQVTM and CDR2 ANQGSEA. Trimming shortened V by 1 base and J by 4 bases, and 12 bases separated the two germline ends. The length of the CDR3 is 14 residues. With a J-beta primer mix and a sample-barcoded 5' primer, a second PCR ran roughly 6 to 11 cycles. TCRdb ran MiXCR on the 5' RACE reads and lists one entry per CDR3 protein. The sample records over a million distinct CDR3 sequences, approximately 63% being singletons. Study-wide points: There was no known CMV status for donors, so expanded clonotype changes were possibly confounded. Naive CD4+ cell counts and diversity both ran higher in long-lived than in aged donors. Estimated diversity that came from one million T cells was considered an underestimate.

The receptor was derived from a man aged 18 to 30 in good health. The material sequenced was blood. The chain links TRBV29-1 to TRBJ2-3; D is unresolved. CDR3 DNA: TGCAGCGTTGAAGGGTCTGGTGGTCCAGATACGCAGTATTTT. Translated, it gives CSVEGSGGPDTQYF.